This T cell receptor beta chain is from a study of molecular identifiers for immune sequencing clone quantification. Germline V CDR1 and CDR2: MGHRA, YSYEKL. J was trimmed by 5 bases and V by 1 base; bases with no gene match: 8. CDR3 length equals 15 residues. Sorting captured naive CD8 T cells as CD8+CD4-CCR7+CD45RA+. Libraries of bulk TCR were made by previously described methods (with listed TCR primers). Each CDR3 protein gets one entry after TCRdb re-called the PCR reads with MiXCR. The sample has about 320,000 distinct CDR3 sequences; over 20% are singletons. The J gene is TRBJ2-7, the V gene TRBV4-1; TRBD1 aligns across 7 bases. The TCR comes from a human donor in good health. Some libraries in this study had Jurkat cell RNA spiked in. The sample consisted of naive CD8+ T cells from blood, with Jurkat cell RNA spiked in. Sample subset: FACS-sorted CD8+CD4-CCR7+CD45RA+ naive T cells. CDR3 in amino acids: CASSQGYRGANEQYF. CDR3 DNA sequence: TGCGCCAGCAGCCAAGGGTACAGGGGAGCCAACGAGCAGTACTTC.